This TCR beta chain emerged from a study of CD8+ T cells in alopecia areata (dated by TCRdb to the late 2010s). Context from the whole study: Treated patients were enrolled in an open-label pilot trial of oral tofacitinib, 5 to 10 mg twice daily, for moderate-to-severe alopecia areata. Amplification of TCRbeta CDR3 regions was done by immunoSEQ multiplex PCR using 35 Vbeta forward primers and 13 Jbeta reverse primers. The RNA source kit depended on sample type: the PAXgene miRNA kit for fixed scalp, the miRNeasy kit for PBMCs, and the RNeasy kit for mouse skin. In both human patients and the C3H/HeJ mouse model, the study applied high-throughput TCRbeta sequencing to look at T cell clonal expansion in alopecia areata. Scalp clonality was compared among normal scalp (n=4), patchy alopecia areata scalp (n=8), and alopecia totalis/universalis scalp (n=8). Tofacitinib was administered for 6 to 18 months, and 6 months of follow-up off drug were then conducted to assess delayed response and recurrence. Patients on tofacitinib were biopsied at baseline and after 4 and 24 weeks of treatment, and several of the patients also had a later scalp biopsy. In humans, TCRbeta sequencing was performed on scalp tissue and on sorted CD4+ and CD8+ peripheral blood T cells from healthy controls and from patients with patchy or totalis/universalis alopecia areata. Findings and caveats that apply to the study as a whole: Shared TCR sequences between patients were less evident than in mice, which may be partly attributable to HLA diversity in the patient population. Scalp TCR repertoire analysis is complicated because resident alphabeta T cells in normal human skin are also sequenced, whereas mouse skin is dominated by gammadelta T cells. Higher clonality and more expanded CD8+ clones were observed in lesional scalp than in normal scalp, particularly in alopecia totalis/universalis, a finding suggestive of antigenic drive.

On this clone: The target of this receptor is not known. Per-nucleotide qualities are absent, and no much larger clonotype sits a single base away.

This sample's time point label indicates: baseline before oral tofacitinib. Lesional scalp punch biopsies and peripheral blood were obtained from alopecia areata patients. PBMCs were isolated by density centrifugation and stained for CD3, CD4 and CD8, after which CD4+ and CD8+ T cells were sorted on a FACSAria. Receptor libraries were prepared by the immunoSEQ multiplex PCR assay. RNA was extracted from all samples and reverse transcribed into cDNA as template for TCR sequencing. SuperScript III was used for first-strand cDNA synthesis, primed with a 2:1 mix of oligo-dT and random hexamers. A synthetic immune receptor repertoire was used to measure amplification bias, and any remaining bias was corrected computationally. Under the source paper's analysis protocol: Raw reads were preprocessed to remove errors, and CDR3 was defined according to IMGT conventions as the region from the conserved cysteine to phenylalanine. Clonality was calculated as 1 minus Shannon entropy normalized by log2 of the number of productive unique TCRs. Whether scalp clones were CD4 or CD8 was inferred by matching scalp TCRbeta sequences against CD4 and CD8 repertoires sorted from blood. TCRdb took this table from immuneACCESS and kept in-frame rearrangements with V and J called. Such tables lack part of the clones; where checked against another copy, unresolved V genes explain under half of the gap, and the rest is unexplained. The V and J calls and clone size come from that table; D and trimming were worked out from the DNA. Across this sample there are about 160,000 clones, with over 80% seen only once. The ten largest clones take up roughly 15% of the sample.

The TCR originated in a human donor with alopecia areata. The sequenced sample was CD8+ T cells sorted from blood, obtained at week 0.

The CDR3 reads CSVDRGDFQETQYF. The bases read TGCAGCGTTGATCGGGGGGATTTCCAAGAGACCCAGTACTTC. The chain is assembled from TRBV29-1 and TRBJ2-5; 7 bases in the junction line up with TRBD2. The germline V gene supplies CDR1 SQVTM and CDR2 ANQGSEA. V is cut back by 3 bases and J by 1 base, with 5 bases in the junction unmatched. The CDR3 sequence holds 14 residues, the cysteine and phenylalanine included. CDR3 DNA only is kept here, 42 bases in frame from base 1.